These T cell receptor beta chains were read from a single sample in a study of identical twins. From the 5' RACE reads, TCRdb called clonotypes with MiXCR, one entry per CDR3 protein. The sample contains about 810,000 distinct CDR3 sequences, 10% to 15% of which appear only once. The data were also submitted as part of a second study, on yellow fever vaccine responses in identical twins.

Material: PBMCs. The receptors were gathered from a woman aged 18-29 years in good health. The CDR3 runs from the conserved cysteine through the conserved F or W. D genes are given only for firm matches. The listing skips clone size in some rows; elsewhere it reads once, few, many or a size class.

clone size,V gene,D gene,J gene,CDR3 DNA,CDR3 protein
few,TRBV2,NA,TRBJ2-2,TGTGCCAGCAGTGGATTTGAGGAGCTGTTTTTT,CASSGFEELFF
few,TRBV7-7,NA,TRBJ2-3,TGTGCCAGCAGCGAGGAATATAGCACAGATACGCAGTATTTT,CASSEEYSTDTQYF
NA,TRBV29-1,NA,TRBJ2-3,TGCAGCGTACAGGACTCAGGAACTAGCACAGATACGCAGTATTTT,CSVQDSGTSTDTQYF
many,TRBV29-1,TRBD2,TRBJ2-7,TGCAGCGCCTCCGGGACTAGCGGGAGTGAGTCCTACGAGCAGTACTTC,CSASGTSGSESYEQYF
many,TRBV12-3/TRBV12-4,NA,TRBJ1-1,TGTGCCAGCAGTTTAGCCTTTCGACAGAAGAACACTGAAGCTTTCTTT,CASSLAFRQKNTEAFF
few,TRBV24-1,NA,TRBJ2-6,TGTGCCACCAGTGGGCGCGTCTCTGGGGCCAACGTCCTGACTTTC,CATSGRVSGANVLTF
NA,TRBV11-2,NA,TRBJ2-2,TGTGCCAGCAGCTTACGACCGCTAGGGAACACCGGGGAGCTGTTTTTT,CASSLRPLGNTGELFF
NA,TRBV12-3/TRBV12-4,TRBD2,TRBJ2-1,TGTGCCAGCAGCCCCGGGACTAGCGGGACGTATGAGCAGTTCTTC,CASSPGTSGTYEQFF
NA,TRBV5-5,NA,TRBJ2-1,TGTGCCAGCAGCTTCGGGGCCATCGGCAATGAGCAGTTCTTC,CASSFGAIGNEQFF
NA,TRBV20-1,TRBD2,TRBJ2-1,TGCAGTGCTAGTGTTTCTAGCGGGGGCTTGAGCTCCTACAATGAGCAGTTCTTC,CSASVSSGGLSSYNEQFF
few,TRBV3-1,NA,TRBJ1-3,TGTGCCAGCAGCCAAGATTCAGGGGCAGGAAACACCATATATTTT,CASSQDSGAGNTIYF
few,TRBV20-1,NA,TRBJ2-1,TGCAGTGCTTGGGGAGACGATGAGCAGTTCTTC,CSAWGDDEQFF
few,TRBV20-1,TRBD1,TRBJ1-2,TGCAGTGCTAGAGCGGACAGGGCGGGCTACACCTTC,CSARADRAGYTF
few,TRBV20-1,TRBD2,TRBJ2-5,TGCAGTGCTAAGGGGACTAGCGGGGAACAAGAGACCCAGTACTTC,CSAKGTSGEQETQYF
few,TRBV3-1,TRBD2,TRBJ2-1,TGTGCCAGCAGCCAAGACAGAGCGGGGGGGCCCGGTGAGCAGTTCTTC,CASSQDRAGGPGEQFF
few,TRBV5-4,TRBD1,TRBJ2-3,TGTGCCAGCAGCCTGGGTACAGGGGCTTGGACAGATACGCAGTATTTT,CASSLGTGAWTDTQYF
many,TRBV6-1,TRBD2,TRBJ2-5,TGTGCCAGCAAACAAGAGCCGGGAGGGGGGGAGACCCAGTACTTC,CASKQEPGGGETQYF
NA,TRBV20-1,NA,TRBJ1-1,TGCAGTGCTGGGGGAGGGGGGAGACACACTGAAGCTTTCTTT,CSAGGGGRHTEAFF
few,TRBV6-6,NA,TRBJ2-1,TGTGCCAGCAGTTACTCTGGGGAAGGTGAGCAGTTCTTC,CASSYSGEGEQFF
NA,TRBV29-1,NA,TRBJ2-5,TGCAGCGTTGAGTCCGGGGGCCAACGGCAGGAGACCCAGTACTTC,CSVESGGQRQETQYF
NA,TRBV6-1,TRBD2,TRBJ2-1,TGTGCCAGCAGTCTGATGACTAGCGGGTCCTACAATGAGCAGTTCTTC,CASSLMTSGSYNEQFF
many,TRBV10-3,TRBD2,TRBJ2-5,TGTGCCATCAGACCCGGGACTAGAGAAGAGACCCAGTACTTC,CAIRPGTREETQYF
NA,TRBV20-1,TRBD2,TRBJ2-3,TGCAGAGCTGAGGCGGGGGGACCCACAGATACGCAGTATTTT,CRAEAGGPTDTQYF
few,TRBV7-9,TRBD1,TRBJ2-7,TGTGCCAGCAGCTTAGAGACAGGGTTAAAGGACGAGCAGTACTTC,CASSLETGLKDEQYF
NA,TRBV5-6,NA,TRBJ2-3,TGTGCCAGCAGCTCCGGGCTAGTCCTAGGGACAGATACGCAGTATTTT,CASSSGLVLGTDTQYF
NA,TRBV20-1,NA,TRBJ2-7,TGCAGTGCTAGAGGCGCCGGGACTGAGTACGAGCAGTACTTC,CSARGAGTEYEQYF
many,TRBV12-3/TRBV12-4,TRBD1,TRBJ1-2,TGTGCCAGCAGTTTAGCGCCAGGGGGAAATTTCTTC,CASSLAPGGNFF
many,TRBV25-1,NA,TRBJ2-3,TGTGCCAGCATGCCGATTGACGCCCACACAGATACGCAGTATTTT,CASMPIDAHTDTQYF
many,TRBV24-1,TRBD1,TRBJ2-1,TGTGCCACCAGTGACCGACAGGGCAATGAGCAGTTCTTC,CATSDRQGNEQFF
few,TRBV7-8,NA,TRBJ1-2,TGTGCCAGCAGCCCCGATAGGACCCCCGCATGGGGCTACACCTTC,CASSPDRTPAWGYTF
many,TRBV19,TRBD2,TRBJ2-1,TGTGCCAGTAGTATACTCTCGGGGGGGAACAATGAGCAGTTCTTC,CASSILSGGNNEQFF
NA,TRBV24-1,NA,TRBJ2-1,TGTGCCACCAGTTTCTCTAGCGAAGGGAATGAGCAGTTCTTC,CATSFSSEGNEQFF
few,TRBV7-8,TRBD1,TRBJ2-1,TGTGCCAGCAGCTTAGCCAGGACAGGGGTCGAGCAGTTCTTC,CASSLARTGVEQFF
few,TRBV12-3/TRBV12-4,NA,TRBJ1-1,TGTGCCAGCAGTTTAGGAGTTCACACTGAAGCTTTCTTT,CASSLGVHTEAFF
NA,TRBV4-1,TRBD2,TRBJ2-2,TGCGCCAGCAGCCAAGTATTACTAGCGGCGGGCGGGGAGCTGTTTTTT,CASSQVLLAAGGELFF
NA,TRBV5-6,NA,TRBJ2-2,TGTGCCAGCAGCTTGGCTGTGGAAGTTGGCACCGGGGAGCTGTTTTTT,CASSLAVEVGTGELFF
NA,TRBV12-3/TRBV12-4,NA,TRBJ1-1,TGTGCCAGCACCGGGACAAGTAATGAAGCTTTCTTT,CASTGTSNEAFF
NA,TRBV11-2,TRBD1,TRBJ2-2,TGTGCCAGCAGCTTACCGGGACAGGGTAGTGCCGGGGAGCTGTTTTTT,CASSLPGQGSAGELFF
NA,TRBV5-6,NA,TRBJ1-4,TGTGCCAGCAGCTTGCGACGCGGACCGTCACCTAATGAAAAACTGTTTTTT,CASSLRRGPSPNEKLFF
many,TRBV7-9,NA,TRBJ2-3,TGTGCCAGCAGCTTAGTCTACGGGACCCCAAGCACAGATACGCAGTATTTT,CASSLVYGTPSTDTQYF
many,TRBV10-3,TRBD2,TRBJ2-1,TGTGCCATCAGTGGGTATACCGTTGGCGGGGGCTACAATGAGCAGTTCTTC,CAISGYTVGGGYNEQFF
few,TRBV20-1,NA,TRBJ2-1,TGCAGTGCTGGCCGCAGGACAGACCTCTACAATGAGCAGTTCTTC,CSAGRRTDLYNEQFF
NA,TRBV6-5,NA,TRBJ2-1,TGTGCCAGCAGTTACCGCCAGGGACTCTACAATGAGCAGTTCTTC,CASSYRQGLYNEQFF
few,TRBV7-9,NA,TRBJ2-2,TGTGCCAGCAGCTCACTAGATAGCAGGACGAACACCGGGGAGCTGTTTTTT,CASSSLDSRTNTGELFF
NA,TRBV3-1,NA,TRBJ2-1,TGTGCCAGCAGCTCATCGAGGGGCCAGGGCAATGAGCAGTTCTTC,CASSSSRGQGNEQFF
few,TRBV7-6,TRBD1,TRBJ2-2,TGTGCCAGCAGGTGGACAGGGGGCGCGGGTCCCGGGGAGCTGTTTTTT,CASRWTGGAGPGELFF
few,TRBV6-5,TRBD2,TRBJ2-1,TGTGCCAGCAGTTATGGGGGGGACAATGAGCAGTTCTTC,CASSYGGDNEQFF
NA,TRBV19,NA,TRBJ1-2,TGTGCCAGTAGTTTAACCGGGACGGTGTATGGCTACACCTTC,CASSLTGTVYGYTF
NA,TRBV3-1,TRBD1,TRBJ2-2,TGTGCCAGCAGCCAATCCTCGGGACAGTTCCCCGGGGAGCTGTTTTTT,CASSQSSGQFPGELFF
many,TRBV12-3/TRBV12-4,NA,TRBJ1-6,TGTGCCAGCAGTTTAGGCGGATCACCCCTCCACTTT,CASSLGGSPLHF
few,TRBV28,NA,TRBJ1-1,TGTGCCAGCAATACAGGGAGGGTCACTGAAGCTTTCTTT,CASNTGRVTEAFF
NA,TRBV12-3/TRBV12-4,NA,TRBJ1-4,TGTGCCAGCACCCTGGGTCCGAATGAAAAACTGTTTTTT,CASTLGPNEKLFF